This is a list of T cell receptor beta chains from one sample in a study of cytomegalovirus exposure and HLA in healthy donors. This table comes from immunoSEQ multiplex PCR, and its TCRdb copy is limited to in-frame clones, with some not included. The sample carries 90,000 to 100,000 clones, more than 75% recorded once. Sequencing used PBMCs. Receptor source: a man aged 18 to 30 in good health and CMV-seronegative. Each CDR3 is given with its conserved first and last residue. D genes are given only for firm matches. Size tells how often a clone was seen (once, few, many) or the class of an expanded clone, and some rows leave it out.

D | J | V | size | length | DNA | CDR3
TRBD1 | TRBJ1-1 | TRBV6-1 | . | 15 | TGTGCCAGCAGTGAAGAATGGACAGGGCGGACTGAAGCTTTCTTT | CASSEEWTGRTEAFF
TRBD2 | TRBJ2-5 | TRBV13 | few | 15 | TGTGCCAGCAGCTTATTCGTCGGGGGGCAAGAGACCCAGTACTTC | CASSLFVGGQETQYF
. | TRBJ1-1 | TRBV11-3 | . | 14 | TGTGCCAGCAGCCCCCGAGGGAAGGACACTGAAGCTTTCTTT | CASSPRGKDTEAFF
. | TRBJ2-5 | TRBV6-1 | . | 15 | TGTGCCAGCAGTGCCTCCCCTCAGGGTGGAGAGACCCAGTACTTC | CASSASPQGGETQYF
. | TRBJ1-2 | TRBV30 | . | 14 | TGTGCCTGGTCTCCCTGGGGGAGGGAGTATGGCTACACCTTC | CAWSPWGREYGYTF
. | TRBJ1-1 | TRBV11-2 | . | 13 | TGTGCCAGCAGCACCACTCGGAACACTGAAGCTTTCTTT | CASSTTRNTEAFF
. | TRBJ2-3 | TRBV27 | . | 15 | TGTGCCAGCAGCCTCACGGGGTATCGCACAGATACGCAGTATTTT | CASSLTGYRTDTQYF
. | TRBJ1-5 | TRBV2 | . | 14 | TGTGCCAGCAGTGAAACTAAATTCGGAAAACCCCAGCATTTT | CASSETKFGKPQHF
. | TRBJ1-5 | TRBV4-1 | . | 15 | TGCGCCAGCAACCTAAACGTAGGGGAAGGCCAGCCCCAGCATTTT | CASNLNVGEGQPQHF
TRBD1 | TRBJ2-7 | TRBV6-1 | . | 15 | TGTGCCAGCATTCACAGGACAGGAAGCTCGTACGAGCAGTACTTC | CASIHRTGSSYEQYF
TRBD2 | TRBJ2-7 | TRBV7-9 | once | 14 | TGTGCCAGCAGCTTCGGGACTAGCGGGGTCGAGCAGTACTTC | CASSFGTSGVEQYF
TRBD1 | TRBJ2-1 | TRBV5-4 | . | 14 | TGTGCCAGCAGCTTGGACAGGGGCAACAATGAGCAGTTCTTC | CASSLDRGNNEQFF
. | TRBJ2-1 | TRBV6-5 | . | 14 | TGTGCCAGCAGTTACTCACGAGGTTACAATGAGCAGTTCTTC | CASSYSRGYNEQFF
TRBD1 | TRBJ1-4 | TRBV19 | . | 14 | TGTGCCAGTGGGCCGGGACAGAATAATGAAAAACTGTTTTTT | CASGPGQNNEKLFF
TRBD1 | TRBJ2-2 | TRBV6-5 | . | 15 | TGTGCCACCAAGAGAGGGGGCGCAAAGGGCGGGGAGCTGTTTTTT | CATKRGGAKGGELFF
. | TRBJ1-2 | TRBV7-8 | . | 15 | TGTGCCAGCAGCCGAGAAGGCTTGGGCGCGGGTGGCTACACCTTC | CASSREGLGAGGYTF
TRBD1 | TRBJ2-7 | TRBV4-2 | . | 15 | TGTGCCAGCACCCTTACCGGGACAGGGGGCCACGAGCAGTACTTC | CASTLTGTGGHEQYF
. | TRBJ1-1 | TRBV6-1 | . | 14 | TGTGCCAGCAACCCCAGGGGCATGAACACTGAAGCTTTCTTT | CASNPRGMNTEAFF
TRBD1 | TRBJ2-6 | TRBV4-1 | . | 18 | TGCGCCAGCAGCCAAGGGAGGCAGGGGGCGCGCGGGGCCAACGTCCTGACTTTC | CASSQGRQGARGANVLTF
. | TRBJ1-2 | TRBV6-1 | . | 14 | TGTGCCAGCAGTAGGGGAGGTGCTAACTATGGCTACACCTTC | CASSRGGANYGYTF
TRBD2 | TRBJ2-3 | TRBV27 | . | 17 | TGTGCCAGCAGTCTACGTTTCGGGGGGGGACACACAGATACGCAGTATTTT | CASSLRFGGGHTDTQYF
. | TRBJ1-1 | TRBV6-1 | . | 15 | TGTGCCAGCAGTGCCCCCCCAGGGCTGAACACTGAAGCTTTCTTT | CASSAPPGLNTEAFF
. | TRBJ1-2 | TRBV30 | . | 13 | TGTGCCTGGAGTGTCGAGGGATATTATGGCTACACCTTC | CAWSVEGYYGYTF
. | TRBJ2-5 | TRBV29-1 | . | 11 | TGCAGCGCTGTTGTCCAAGAGACCCAGTACTTC | CSAVVQETQYF
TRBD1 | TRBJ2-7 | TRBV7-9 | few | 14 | TGTGCCAGCAGCTCGGACAGGTTAACCTACGAGCAGTACTTC | CASSSDRLTYEQYF
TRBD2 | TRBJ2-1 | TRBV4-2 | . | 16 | TGTGCCAGCAGCCAAGTTTCTAGCGGGGGGCTCAATGAGCAGTTCTTC | CASSQVSSGGLNEQFF
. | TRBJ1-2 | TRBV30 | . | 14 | TGTGCCAAGGAGTACAGGCCCCCTAGTTATGGCTACACCTTC | CAKEYRPPSYGYTF
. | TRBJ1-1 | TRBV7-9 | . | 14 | TGTGCCAGCAGCCCGGGTCGGATGAACACTGAAGCTTTCTTT | CASSPGRMNTEAFF
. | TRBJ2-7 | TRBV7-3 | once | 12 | TGTGCCAGCAGCTTTGCTAACTACGAGCAGTACTTC | CASSFANYEQYF
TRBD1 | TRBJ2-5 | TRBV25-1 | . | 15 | TGTGCCAGCAGTGGGATACAGGGGGTGGGGGAGACCCAGTACTTC | CASSGIQGVGETQYF
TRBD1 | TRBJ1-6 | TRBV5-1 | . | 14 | TGCGCCAGCAGCGCGGACAGGGTTCGCTCACCCCTCCACTTT | CASSADRVRSPLHF
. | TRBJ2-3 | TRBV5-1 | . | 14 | TGCGCCAGCAGCTTGTACGGGGAGTCGGATACGCAGTATTTT | CASSLYGESDTQYF
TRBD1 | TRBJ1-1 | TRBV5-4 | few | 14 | TGTGCCAGCAGCGGGGGGACAGGGGACACTGAAGCTTTCTTT | CASSGGTGDTEAFF
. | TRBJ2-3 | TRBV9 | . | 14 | TGTGCCAGCAGCCCACCCCGGGGTTTAGGTACGCAGTATTTT | CASSPPRGLGTQYF
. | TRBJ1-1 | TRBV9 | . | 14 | TGTGCCAGCAGCGTAGTTACAGAGGGCACTGAAGCTTTCTTT | CASSVVTEGTEAFF
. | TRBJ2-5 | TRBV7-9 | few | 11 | TGTTCCAGCAGCTACGGGGGGCCCCAGTACTTC | CSSSYGGPQYF
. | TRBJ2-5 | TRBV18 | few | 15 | TGTGCCAGCTCACCAGAAGTAATTTCGGGAGAGACCCAGTACTTC | CASSPEVISGETQYF
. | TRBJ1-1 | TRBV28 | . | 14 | TGTGCCAGCAGTTTAGGAGGCGGAGGCACTGAAGCTTTCTTT | CASSLGGGGTEAFF
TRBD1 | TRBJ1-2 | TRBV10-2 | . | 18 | TGCGCCAGCAGCTCAACCCCAGGGGGCTACCCTTCTAACTATGGCTACACCTTC | CASSSTPGGYPSNYGYTF
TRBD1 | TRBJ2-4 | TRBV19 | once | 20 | TGTGCCAGTGGTGTAAAACCGGGACAGGGGACTATCCTAGCCAAAAACATTCAGTACTTC | CASGVKPGQGTILAKNIQYF
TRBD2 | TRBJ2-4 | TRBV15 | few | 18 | TGTGCCACCAGCAGAGATTTAGGGCTAGCGGGGGCGGTCGTCATTCAGTACTTC | CATSRDLGLAGAVVIQYF
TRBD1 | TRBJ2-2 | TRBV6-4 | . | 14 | TGTGCCAGCAGTCGAGACAGGGGGGCCGGGGAGCTGTTTTTT | CASSRDRGAGELFF
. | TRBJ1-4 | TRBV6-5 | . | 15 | TGTGCCAGCAGTACAGGGCCCTCAACTAATGAAAAACTGTTTTTT | CASSTGPSTNEKLFF
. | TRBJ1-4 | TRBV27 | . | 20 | TGTGCCAGCAGTTTCCGAGTTCAGGGGAGGGTAGACGCAACTAATGAAAAACTGTTTTTT | CASSFRVQGRVDATNEKLFF
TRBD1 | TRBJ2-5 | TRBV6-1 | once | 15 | TGTGCCAGCAGGATTGGACAGGGGGCGAAGTGGGAGCAGTACTTC | CASRIGQGAKWEQYF
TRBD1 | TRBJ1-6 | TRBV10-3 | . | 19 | TGTGCCATCAGGTCCGGGACAGGGGTTTTAGGTTCCTATAATTCACCCCTCCACTTT | CAIRSGTGVLGSYNSPLHF
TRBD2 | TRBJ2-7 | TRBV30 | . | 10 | TGTGCCTGGGGGGGGGTTTTCCCGTACTTC | CAWGGVFPYF
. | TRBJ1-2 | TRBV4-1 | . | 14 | TGCGCCAGCAGCCAAGCCAGGGATAACTATGGCTACACCTTC | CASSQARDNYGYTF
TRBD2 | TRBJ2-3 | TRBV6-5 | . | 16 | TGTGCCAGCAGTTACTCGACGGCGGGGGGGCCAGATACGCAGTATTTT | CASSYSTAGGPDTQYF